This T cell receptor (beta chain) was captured by sequencing in a study of lymphopenia after photon versus proton radiotherapy. Notes on the study in general: Better survival with proton therapy was suggested as possible, not demonstrated. Proton therapy kept repertoires fairly stable, unlike photons, which gained effector/memory cells. Post-nadir TCR diversity decline inversely tracked overall survival among those who died. After the lymphocyte nadir, photon-treated repertoires showed oligoclonal expansion, especially of CD8+ Temra cells.

To note about this clone: Its antigen is currently unknown.

TCRdb keeps only in-frame clones here, not all; method: immunoSEQ multiplex PCR. This table has approximately 35,000 clones, 90% appearing once. Trimming took off 1 base at V and 0 bases at J, with 13 bases between the two ends. The CDR3 length is 16 residues. From germline, CDR1 is SEHNR and CDR2 FQNEAQ (reference sequence). This chain joins TRBV7-9 and TRBJ2-7; D remains ambiguous. Sequenced material: peripheral blood, taken from a patient treated with photon-based radiotherapy. The TCR was taken from a woman in her forties or fifties with pancreatic cancer. The CDR3 nucleotides read TGTGCCAGCAGCTTAGTTGGCGCCTTTACCTCCTACGAGCAGTACTTC. Translation: CASSLVGAFTSYEQYF.